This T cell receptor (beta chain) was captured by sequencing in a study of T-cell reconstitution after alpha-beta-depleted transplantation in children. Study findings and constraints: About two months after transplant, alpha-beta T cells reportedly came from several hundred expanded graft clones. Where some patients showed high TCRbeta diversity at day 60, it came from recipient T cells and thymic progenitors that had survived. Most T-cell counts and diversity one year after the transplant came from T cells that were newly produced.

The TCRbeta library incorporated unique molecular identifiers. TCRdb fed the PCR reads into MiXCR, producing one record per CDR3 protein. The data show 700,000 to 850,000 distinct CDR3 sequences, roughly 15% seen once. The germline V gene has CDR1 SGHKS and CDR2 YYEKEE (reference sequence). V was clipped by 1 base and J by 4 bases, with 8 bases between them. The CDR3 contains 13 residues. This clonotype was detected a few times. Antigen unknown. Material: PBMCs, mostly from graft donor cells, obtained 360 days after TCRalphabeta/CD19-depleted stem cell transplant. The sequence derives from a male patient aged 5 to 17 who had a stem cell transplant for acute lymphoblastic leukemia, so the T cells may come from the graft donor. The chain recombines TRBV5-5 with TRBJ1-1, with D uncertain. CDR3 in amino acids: CASSLSVTTEAFF. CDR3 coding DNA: TGTGCCAGCAGCTTGTCCGTTACCACTGAAGCTTTCTTT.